This TCR beta chain was recorded in a study of early T cells in non-severe SARS-CoV-2 infection. Study as a whole: Chains from this unsorted whole-blood bulk RNA could not be paired.

Individual cDNA molecules were tagged with unique molecular identifiers. A single record per CDR3 protein comes from TCRdb applying MiXCR to the 5' RACE reads. The sample has roughly 34,000 distinct CDR3 sequences, approximately 4.4% seen once. Only a few counts were recorded for this clonotype. Material: whole blood. This TCR was sampled from an adult who was a healthcare worker with PCR-confirmed SARS-CoV-2 infection or an uninfected control (not recorded which).

The CDR3: CASSQAGSYQETQYF. The CDR3 DNA reads as TGTGCCAGCAGCCAGGCAGGGTCGTACCAAGAGACCCAGTACTTC. This sequence joins TRBV7-2 and TRBJ2-5; TRBD1 is a possible D gene (5 bases). Looked up from germline, CDR1 is SGHTA and CDR2 is FQGNSA. The CDR3 loop spans 15 amino acids. Trimming pared 5 bases from V and 0 bases from J, leaving 13 bases between.